The clone carrying this TCR beta chain appeared a few times. This sample was taken from a study of T cells in Graves' hyperthyroidism and ophthalmopathy. Study details: Pretreatment peripheral blood was obtained at initial diagnosis.

The CDR3 runs to 12 residues. Looked up from germline, CDR1 is SQVTM and CDR2 is ANQGSEA. V gave up 6 bases and J gave up 4 bases; unmatched junction bases: 5. TCR beta CDR3 regions were amplified from RNA. Researchers ran a first-round RT-PCR on the TCR CDR3 using the HTBI primer set. MiXCR was run by TCRdb on the multiplex PCR reads, yielding one entry per CDR3 protein. This sample carries about 290,000 distinct CDR3 sequences, more than 10% of them seen once, and the ten largest clones take almost 8%. Clinical symptoms, serum thyroxine, TRAb, thyroid ultrasound and orbital computed tomography established diagnosis. The blood sample dates from first hyperthyroidism diagnosis, preceding any ophthalmopathy symptoms.

This TCR derives from a woman between 25 and 40 years old with Graves' hyperthyroidism that later progressed to Graves' ophthalmopathy. The chain is built from TRBV29-1 and TRBJ1-2; TRBD1 matches 7 bases. The sample was blood. CDR3 in amino acids: CSVAGTVYGYTF. CDR3 sequence (DNA): TGCAGCGTCGCTGGGACAGTCTATGGCTACACCTTC.